The 2 T cell receptor beta chains below were found in one sample sequenced in a study of control samples from healthy donors and cancer patients. TCRdb's copy holds only in-frame clones and misses some; the assay was immunoSEQ multiplex PCR. Altogether around 30,000 clones are present, more than 85% being singletons, with the ten largest covering approximately 1.5%. The source material was PBMCs. These receptors all come from a woman in her thirties or forties with lung cancer.

This clone showed up just a few times. The chain links TRBV6-1 to TRBJ2-5; 12 positions agree with TRBD2. The CDR3 spans 15 residues. Germline CDR1 reads MNHNS; CDR2 reads SASEGT. Trimming removed 2 bases from V and 4 bases from J; junction bases left unmatched: 2. This CDR3 reads CASSELAGGPETQYF. In nucleotides, the CDR3 is TGTGCCAGCAGTGAACTAGCGGGGGGGCCAGAGACCCAGTACTTC.

This sequence joins TRBV12-3 or TRBV12-4 and TRBJ1-3; no reliable D call. The CDR3 consists of 13 residues. V was clipped by 7 bases and J by 1 base, with 8 bases between them. The CDR3 protein is CASIGVSGNTIYF. As DNA, the CDR3 is TGTGCCAGCATTGGCGTTTCTGGAAACACCATATATTTT.